Below, 22 T cell receptor beta chains from the same sample are listed, as sequenced in a study of Ad26.COV2.S vaccination and SARS-CoV-2 variants. The treatment is: over 15 received Ad26.COV2.S at low or high dose, single or two shots; about 5 received placebo; per-sample allocation not given. After the first vaccine or placebo injection, samples were drawn on day 63. Method: immunoSEQ multiplex PCR; TCRdb's copy keeps in-frame clones and lacks some. Of about 480,000 clones listed, about 83% are singletons. Material: peripheral blood, obtained in a trial of Ad26.COV2.S vaccine versus placebo. The receptors come from a person between 18 and 65 years old who received the Ad26.COV2.S COVID-19 vaccine or a placebo.

The rearrangement uses TRBV18 and TRBJ2-5, with D possibly TRBD2 on 6 matching bases. The length of the CDR3 is 15 residues. With 4 bases removed from V and 5 bases from J, the gap between germline ends came to 17 bases. Germline V gives CDR1 KGHSH, CDR2 LQKENI. This CDR3 is CASSLPAGEVETQYF. The DNA for the CDR3 is TGTGCCAGCTCACTCCCGGCCGGGGAGGTGGAGACCCAGTACTTC.

The V call is TRBV13, the J call TRBJ1-1, with a tentative D call TRBD1 (6 bases). V shed 0 bases and J shed 1 base, with 12 bases lying between them. The CDR3 extends over 16 amino acids. Germline V gene lookup returns CDR1 PRHDT and CDR2 FYEKMQ (reference sequence). The CDR3, as DNA: TGTGCCAGCAGCTTAGGCCGCGGGGGGCAGAACACTGAAGCTTTCTTT. This sequence encodes CASSLGRGGQNTEAFF.

The chain links TRBV7-3 to TRBJ2-2; D gene unclear. The V end was cut by 6 bases, the J end by 6 bases, with 11 bases between. The germline CDR1 and CDR2 sequences are SGHTA and FQGTGA. The CDR3 has 13 amino acids. CDR3 nucleotides: TGTGCCAGCAGACCTAGTGATTCCGGGGAGCTGTTTTTT. Encoded protein: CASRPSDSGELFF. Full variable domain (missing parts from reference TRBV7-3 and TRBJ2-2): GAGVSQTPSNKVTEKGKYVELRCDPISGHTALYWYRQSLGQGPEFLIYFQGTGAADDSGLPNDRFFAVRPEGSVSTLKIQRTERGDSAVYLCASRPSDSGELFFGEGSRLTVL.

This chain joins TRBV2 and TRBJ2-1; D may be TRBD2 (5 bases). Germline V gene data show CDR1 as SNHLY and CDR2 as FYNNEI. The CDR3 contains 14 residues. The germline V and J ends were trimmed by 4 bases and 10 bases, with 17 bases remaining between them. The DNA for the CDR3 is TGTGCCAGCAGTGCCAGCGGCCCTATTGGGGAGCAGTTCTTC. Translated, it gives CASSASGPIGEQFF.

The gene calls are TRBV25-1 and TRBJ1-5, with TRBD1 as a possible D gene (5 bases). Deletions cut 2 bases from V and 5 bases from J, with 10 bases between. Germline V gene sequence: CDR1 MGHDK, CDR2 SYGVNS. This CDR3 is built from 14 residues. CDR3 bases: TGTGCCAGCAGTGAACCGGGGGGGGATCAGCCCCAGCATTTT. The encoded protein is CASSEPGGDQPQHF.

This chain joins TRBV5-5 and TRBJ2-7; D unclear. V lost 4 bases to trimming and J lost 3 bases, with 8 bases between them. In germline, CDR1 is SGHKS, CDR2 YYEKEE (reference sequence). This CDR3 spans 12 amino acids. CDR3 residues: CASSQPYYEQYF. The DNA of the CDR3 is TGTGCCAGCAGCCAGCCCTACTACGAGCAGTACTTC.

V is TRBV28 and J is TRBJ2-1, with D possibly being TRBD2 (5 bases). The CDR3 sequence is 12 residues long. The germline V gene encodes CDR1 MDHEN and CDR2 SYDVKM. Trimming shortened V by 3 bases and J by 9 bases, and 9 bases separated the two germline ends. The CDR3 DNA reads as TGTGCCAGCAGTTTTATGGGAGTTGAGCAGTTCTTC. Translating gives CASSFMGVEQFF.

The chain uses TRBV7-9 and TRBJ2-1, with 12 bases that match TRBD2. The CDR3 sequence is 18 residues long. Germline trimming cut 0 bases from V and 3 bases from J; bases unmatched to any gene: 6. The germline V gene has CDR1 SEHNR and CDR2 FQNEAQ (reference sequence). The DNA of the CDR3 is TGTGCCAGCAGCTTAGCACGACTAGCGGGAGCGCTCTACAATGAGCAGTTCTTC. Protein product: CASSLARLAGALYNEQFF.

The genes are TRBV3-1 (or the pseudogene TRBV3-2) and TRBJ1-5; no clear D gene. Per germline, CDR1 LGHDT and CDR2 YNNKEL (reference sequence). V was clipped by 3 bases and J by 0 bases, with 15 bases between them. The CDR3 is made up of 17 amino acids. CDR3 in DNA: TGTGCCAGCAGCCAGGGGTTCAGCAGTCATAGCAATCAGCCCCAGCATTTT. This sequence encodes CASSQGFSSHSNQPQHF.

This chain uses TRBV5-6 with TRBJ2-1, with D perhaps matching TRBD1 (8 bases). From germline, CDR1 is SGHDT and CDR2 YYEEEE. Trimming stripped 4 bases from V and 9 bases from J, with 17 bases between. This CDR3 is 14 amino acids long. CDR3 sequence (DNA): TGTGCCAGCAGCCACGCGACAGGGGAGGGTGAGCAGTTCTTC. It codes for CASSHATGEGEQFF.

This chain connects TRBV4-3 to TRBJ2-2; perhaps D is TRBD1 or TRBD2 (5 bases each). V was clipped by 1 base and J by 6 bases, with 9 bases between them. From germline, CDR1 is LGHNA and CDR2 YSLEER. The CDR3 contains 14 residues. The CDR3 coding sequence is TGCGCCAGCAGCCAAGCCGTGGGGGCCGGGGAGCTGTTTTTT. This codes for CASSQAVGAGELFF.

The CDR3 nucleotides read TGTGCCAGCAGCCGGACTAGCGGGAGTATCTACGAGCAGTACTTC. Protein: CASSRTSGSIYEQYF. The chain joins TRBV7-8 to TRBJ2-7; 13 nucleotides align to TRBD2. The germline V gene encodes CDR1 SGHVS and CDR2 FQNEAQ. This CDR3 contains 15 residues. Unmatched junction bases numbered 4, after V lost 5 bases and J lost 3 bases. Drawing the rest from reference TRBV7-8 and TRBJ2-7, the complete variable domain is GAGVSQSPRYKVAKRGQDVALRCDPISGHVSLFWYQQALGQGPEFLTYFQNEAQLDKSGLPSDRFFAERPEGSVSTLKIQRTQQEDSAVYLCASSRTSGSIYEQYFGPGTRLTVT.

V is TRBV7-2 and J is TRBJ2-3, with 9 bases lining up with TRBD2. Germline CDR1 SGHTA, CDR2 FQGNSA. The CDR3 has 17 amino acids. V shed 1 base and J 2 bases; nucleotides not matched to a gene: 7. The CDR3 region has the DNA TGTGCCAGCAGCTTAGGGCGGGGGGGATTGGTCACAGATACGCAGTATTTT. Translation gives CASSLGRGGLVTDTQYF.

This chain joins TRBV7-2 and TRBJ2-7; either TRBD1 or TRBD2 may supply D (5 bases each). Between the trimmed V and J ends, which lost 6 bases and 5 bases, there was a span of 26 bases. Per the germline V gene, CDR1 is SGHTA and CDR2 is FQGNSA. CDR3 size: 17 residues. The chain's CDR3 is CASSPKGWGPQRNEQYF. In DNA form, the CDR3 reads TGTGCCAGCAGTCCAAAGGGCTGGGGACCACAGCGCAACGAGCAGTACTTC.

This chain uses TRBV10-3 with TRBJ2-5; no clear D gene. Trimming cost V 2 bases and J 0 bases, with 4 bases left between them. The germline V gene encodes CDR1 ENHRY and CDR2 SYGVKD. The CDR3 has 13 amino acids. This chain's CDR3 is CAISERHQETQYF. The CDR3 bases are TGTGCCATCAGTGAGAGGCACCAAGAGACCCAGTACTTC.

The genes are TRBV10-3 and TRBJ2-1; TRBD1 is a possible D gene (5 bases). The CDR3 contains 13 residues. Per germline, CDR1 ENHRY and CDR2 SYGVKD. V lost 8 bases to trimming and J lost 5 bases, with 13 bases between them. The CDR3 sequence: CAICPGQHNEQFF. Here the CDR3 DNA reads TGTGCCATCTGTCCCGGACAACACAATGAGCAGTTCTTC.

The rearrangement links TRBV4-3 to TRBJ1-4; no clear D gene. V lost 4 bases, J lost 8 bases, and 17 bases lay in between. This CDR3 region has 15 residues. CDR1 and CDR2 (germline): LGHNA, YSLEER. The CDR3 region is CASSLLPGPGEKLFF. The CDR3 nucleotides are TGCGCCAGCAGCCTCCTGCCTGGACCCGGGGAAAAACTGTTTTTT.

CDR3 nucleotides: TGTGCCAGCAGCCCTGACCGGATGGGCAATGAGCAGTTCTTC. Translated, it gives CASSPDRMGNEQFF. J is TRBJ2-1 and V is TRBV7-2; the D is unclear. Germline V gives CDR1 SGHTA, CDR2 FQGNSA. V lost 5 bases and J 6 bases, leaving 14 bases between the germline ends. The CDR3 has 14 residues.

The chain employs TRBV29-1 and TRBJ2-1; D is unclear. Trimming removed 3 bases at V and 2 bases at J, with 8 bases between. This CDR3 spans 13 amino acids. Germline CDR1 SQVTM, CDR2 ANQGSEA. CDR3 amino acids: CSVEGLTYNEQFF. CDR3 nucleotide sequence: TGCAGCGTTGAGGGTCTCACCTACAATGAGCAGTTCTTC.

This rearrangement joins TRBV7-2 to TRBJ1-1; TRBD1 matches 7 bases. V was clipped by 5 bases and J by 0 bases; unmatched bases: 9. The CDR3 extends over 16 amino acids. The V gene's germline CDR1 is SGHTA and CDR2 FQGNSA. The CDR3 region is CASSPSRTGVNTEAFF. CDR3 nucleotides: TGTGCCAGCAGCCCCTCGCGAACAGGGGTGAACACTGAAGCTTTCTTT.

This rearrangement joins TRBV5-1 to TRBJ2-7, with 10 bases fitting TRBD1. Germline V gives CDR1 SGHRS, CDR2 YFSETQ. V lost 4 bases, J lost 4 bases, and 8 bases stayed unmatched. CDR3 size: 15 residues. The CDR3, as DNA: TGCGCCAGCAGCGAGACGACAGGGGGCGTATACGAGCAGTACTTC. Translation gives CASSETTGGVYEQYF.

The chain links TRBV15 to TRBJ2-7; D perhaps matches TRBD2 (5 bases). V dropped 2 bases and J dropped 0 bases, with 14 bases sitting between them. The germline V gene has CDR1 LNHNV and CDR2 YYDKDF (reference sequence). The CDR3 runs 16 residues. The CDR3 nucleotides are TGTGCCACCAGCAGATTTACGGGCCGGGGCTCCTACGAGCAGTACTTC. Translation gives CATSRFTGRGSYEQYF.